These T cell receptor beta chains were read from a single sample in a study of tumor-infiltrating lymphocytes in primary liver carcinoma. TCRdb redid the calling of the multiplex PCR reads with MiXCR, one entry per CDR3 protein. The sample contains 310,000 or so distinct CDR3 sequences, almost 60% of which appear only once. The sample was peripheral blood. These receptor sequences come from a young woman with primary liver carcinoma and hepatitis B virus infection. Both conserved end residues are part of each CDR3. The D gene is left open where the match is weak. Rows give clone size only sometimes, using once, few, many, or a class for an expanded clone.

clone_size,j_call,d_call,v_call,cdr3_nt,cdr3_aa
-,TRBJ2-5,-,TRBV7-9,TGTGCCAGCAGCTCACGAATATCGCAAGAGACCCAGTACTTC,CASSSRISQETQYF
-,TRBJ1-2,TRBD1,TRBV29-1,TGCAGCGGTGAACAGGGGGGTAACTATGGCTACACCTTC,CSGEQGGNYGYTF
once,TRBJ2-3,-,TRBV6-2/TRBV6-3,TGTGCCAGCAGTTACGGCCCTAACAGCACAGATACGCAGTATTTT,CASSYGPNSTDTQYF
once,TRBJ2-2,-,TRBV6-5,TGTGCCAGCAATTACCACCGACTGAAAATCAACACCGGGGAGCTGTTTTTT,CASNYHRLKINTGELFF
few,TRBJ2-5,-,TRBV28,TGTGCCAGCAGCCCTCGTAATTCAGAGACCCAGTACTTC,CASSPRNSETQYF
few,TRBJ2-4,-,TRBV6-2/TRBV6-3,TGTGCCAGCAGTTACACTGAAAACATTCAGTACTTC,CASSYTENIQYF
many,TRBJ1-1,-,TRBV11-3,TGTGCCAGCAGCTTAGCCCTTGGGGGGACTGAAGCTTTCTTT,CASSLALGGTEAFF
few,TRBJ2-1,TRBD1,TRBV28,TGTGCCAGCACCCGGGACAGGGGGCTGTGGCAGTTCTTC,CASTRDRGLWQFF
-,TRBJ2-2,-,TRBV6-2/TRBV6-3,TGTGCCAGCAGTTACTCGCGCGGTCAGACAGGGAGGCACGGGGAGCTGTTTTTT,CASSYSRGQTGRHGELFF
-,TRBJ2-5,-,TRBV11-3,TGTACCAGGAGCCCGGGGGATTCTAGCCAGGGTGTGCAAGGGACCCAGTACTTC,CTRSPGDSSQGVQGTQYF
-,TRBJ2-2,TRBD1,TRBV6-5,TGTGCCAGCAGTTACTCGGGACAGGGGAACACCGGGGAGCTGTTTTTT,CASSYSGQGNTGELFF
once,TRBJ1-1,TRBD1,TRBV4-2,TGTTCCAGCAGCCACCCCTGGACAGGTGTAGGCGGAGAAGCTTTCTTT,CSSSHPWTGVGGEAFF
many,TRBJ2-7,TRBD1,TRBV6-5,TGTGCCAGCAGCCGCGGACAGGGCTCCTACGAGCAGTACTTC,CASSRGQGSYEQYF
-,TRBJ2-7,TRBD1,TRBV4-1,TGCGCCAGCAGCCAGGGGACAGGGAGGCCCTACGAGCAGTACTTC,CASSQGTGRPYEQYF
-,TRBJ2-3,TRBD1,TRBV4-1,TGCGCCAGCAGCCAAGTGCCGACAGGGGCTGATACGCAGTATTTT,CASSQVPTGADTQYF
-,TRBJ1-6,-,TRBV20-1,TGCAGTGCGCCGGACAGAGTCGGCTCACCCCTCCACTTC,CSAPDRVGSPLHF
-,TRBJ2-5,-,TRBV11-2,TGTGCCAGCAGCTTAGGACCGCCCCGGACAGCCCAAGGGACCCAGTACTTC,CASSLGPPRTAQGTQYF
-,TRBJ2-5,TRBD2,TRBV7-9,TGTGCCAGCAGCTTTTTCCCCCCGACTAGCGGGACGGAGACCCAGTACTTC,CASSFFPPTSGTETQYF
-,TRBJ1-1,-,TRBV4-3,TGCGCCAGCAGCCAAGATCTTGGTAGTTTAACTGAAGCCATCTTT,CASSQDLGSLTEAIF
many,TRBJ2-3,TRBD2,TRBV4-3,TGCGCCAGCTCCTGGCGGGGGGAATCCACAGATACGCAGTATTTT,CASSWRGESTDTQYF
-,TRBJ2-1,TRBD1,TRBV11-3,TGTGCCAGCAGCTTAGGCGACAGGGGCGGTGAGCAGTTTTTC,CASSLGDRGGEQFF
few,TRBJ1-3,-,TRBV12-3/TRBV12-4,TGTGCCAGCCGGAGGGACTCTGGAAACACCATATATTTT,CASRRDSGNTIYF
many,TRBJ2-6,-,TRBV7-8,TGTGCCAGCAGCTTATTGGGGTTGGACTTCTCTGGGGCCAACGTCCTGACTTTC,CASSLLGLDFSGANVLTF
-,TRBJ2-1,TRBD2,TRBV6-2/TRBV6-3,TGTGCCAGCAGTTACGGACTAGCGGGAGTTTATCAATCGGGCAACAATGAGCAGTTCTTC,CASSYGLAGVYQSGNNEQFF
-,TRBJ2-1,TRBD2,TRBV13,TGTGCCAGTAGCGGTAAGCGGGGCTACAATGAGCAGTTCTTC,CASSGKRGYNEQFF
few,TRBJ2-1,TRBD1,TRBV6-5,TGTGCCAGCACCAGAACCGACAGGGAGCACGGTGAGCAGTTCTTC,CASTRTDREHGEQFF
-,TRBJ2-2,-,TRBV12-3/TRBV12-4,TGTGCCAGCCAGGGGTGGGGCACGAACACCGGGGACCTGTTTTTT,CASQGWGTNTGDLFF
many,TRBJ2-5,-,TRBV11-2,TGTGCCAGCAGCTTAGGCCCAACGAAAGAGACCCAGTACTTC,CASSLGPTKETQYF
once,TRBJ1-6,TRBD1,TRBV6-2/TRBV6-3,TGTGCCAGCAGTTACTCCGGGACAGCAAGTTCACCCCTCCACTTT,CASSYSGTASSPLHF
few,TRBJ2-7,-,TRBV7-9,TGTGCCAGCAGCTCCGGGCTCTACGAGCAGTACTTC,CASSSGLYEQYF
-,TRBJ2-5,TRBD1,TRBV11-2,TGTGCCAACAGCTTGTCAGGGGGTCAAGAGACCCAGTACTTC,CANSLSGGQETQYF
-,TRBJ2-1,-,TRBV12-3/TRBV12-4,TGTGCCAGCATCAACATTTACCATAGACAGTCCCACAATGAGCAGTTCTTC,CASINIYHRQSHNEQFF
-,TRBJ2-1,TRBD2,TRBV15,TGTGCCACACAACTAATAGCGGGAGTTTATAATGAGCAGTTCTTC,CATQLIAGVYNEQFF
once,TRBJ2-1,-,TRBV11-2,TGTGTCAGCAGCTTAGAAACATACGATGACCAGTTCTTC,CVSSLETYDDQFF
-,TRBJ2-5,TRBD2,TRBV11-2,TGTGCCAGCAGCTTAGTCCCGGCTAGCGGGCAAGAGACCCAGTACTTC,CASSLVPASGQETQYF
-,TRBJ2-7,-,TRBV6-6,TGTGCCAGCAGTTCCCGACAGGATCTCTCCTACAAGCAGTACTTC,CASSSRQDLSYKQYF
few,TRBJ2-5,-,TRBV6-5,TGTGCCAGCAGTTATTTGGGACCCCGAGGAGAGACCCAGTACTTC,CASSYLGPRGETQYF
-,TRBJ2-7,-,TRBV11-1,TGTGCCAGCAGGTCACTACGAAGCCCGGGGGAGACAAGTTACGAGCAGTACTTC,CASRSLRSPGETSYEQYF
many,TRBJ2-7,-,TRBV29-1,TGCAGCGTTCAAACCCTGGGCAATCGGAGGCAGTACTTC,CSVQTLGNRRQYF
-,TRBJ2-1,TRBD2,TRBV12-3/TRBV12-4,TGTGCCAGCCGTCAGACTAGCGGGACCTACAATGAGCAGTTCTTC,CASRQTSGTYNEQFF
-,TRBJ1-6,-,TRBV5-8,TGTGCCAGCAGCTTGGGGCAGGCGGTAAATTCACCCCTCCACTTT,CASSLGQAVNSPLHF
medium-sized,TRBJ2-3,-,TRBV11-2,TGTGCCAGCAGCTTTCCCCTAGCGAGAGATACGCAGTATTTT,CASSFPLARDTQYF
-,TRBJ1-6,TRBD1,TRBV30,TGTGCCTGGAGGCGACAGGGATGGAGAGACTCACCCCTCCACTTT,CAWRRQGWRDSPLHF
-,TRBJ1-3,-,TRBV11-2,TGTGCCAGCACCTTAGATCCAAGGGGCCCTGGAAACACCATATATTTT,CASTLDPRGPGNTIYF
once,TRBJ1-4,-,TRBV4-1,TGCGCCAGCAGCCAAGGACCCACAACTAATGAAAAACTGTTTTTT,CASSQGPTTNEKLFF
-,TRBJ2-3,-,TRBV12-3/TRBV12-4,TGTGCCAGCAGCCCCACGTCAGATACGCAGTATTTT,CASSPTSDTQYF